The clone carrying this T cell receptor beta chain was detected only a few times. This sample is part of a study of T-cell memory formation after mild COVID-19. The V gene end was trimmed by 1 base and the J gene end by 7 bases; junction bases not matched to a gene: 9. The germline gives CDR1 DFQATT, CDR2 SNEGSKA (reference sequence). The CDR3 is made up of 15 amino acids. TCRdb itself ran the 5' RACE reads through MiXCR, one entry per CDR3 protein. The sample carries around 320,000 distinct CDR3 sequences, just under 20% recorded once. The J gene is TRBJ1-2, the V gene TRBV20-1; 10 bases are shared with TRBD1. The receptor's source is a man aged 18 to 35 who had mild COVID-19 (a few samples of this study predate the infection). Cell type and time point are not known. Sample: PBMCs or a T cell subset sorted from them (not recorded which). The CDR3 bases are TGCAGTGCTAGAGCCACCGGGACAGGGGACTCTGGCTACACCTTC. Residues: CSARATGTGDSGYTF.